The clone carrying this T cell receptor (beta chain) was counted once. Its antigen is not known. This sample was included in a study of OX40 agonist ivuxolimab in advanced cancers. The CDR3 runs 13 residues. J lost 6 bases, V lost 8 bases, and 3 bases had no gene match. The germline V gene has CDR1 SGHTA and CDR2 FQGTGA. Broader study findings: Expanded clones tended on average to be more numerous among CD8+ T cells than CD4+. Antigens targeted by the expanded peripheral T cells were not determined.

Measured with immunoSEQ multiplex PCR; TCRdb has only the in-frame clones, and not every one. In the table there are 20,000 to 25,000 clones, about 81% of which are singletons. Source: CD4+ or CD8+ T cells sorted from blood, taken in a trial of the OX40 agonist ivuxolimab. The chain employs TRBV7-3 and TRBJ2-1, with 11 bases identical to TRBD1. The clonotype originates from an adult with an advanced solid tumor such as melanoma, head and neck, liver or kidney cancer. CDR3 protein: CASGTGGLNEQFF. CDR3 coding DNA: TGTGCCAGCGGGACAGGGGGGCTCAATGAGCAGTTCTTC. Full variable domain (outside the CDR3, taken from reference TRBV7-3 and TRBJ2-1): GAGVSQTPSNKVTEKGKYVELRCDPISGHTALYWYRQSLGQGPEFLIYFQGTGAADDSGLPNDRFFAVRPEGSVSTLKIQRTERGDSAVYLCASGTGGLNEQFFGPGTRLTVL.